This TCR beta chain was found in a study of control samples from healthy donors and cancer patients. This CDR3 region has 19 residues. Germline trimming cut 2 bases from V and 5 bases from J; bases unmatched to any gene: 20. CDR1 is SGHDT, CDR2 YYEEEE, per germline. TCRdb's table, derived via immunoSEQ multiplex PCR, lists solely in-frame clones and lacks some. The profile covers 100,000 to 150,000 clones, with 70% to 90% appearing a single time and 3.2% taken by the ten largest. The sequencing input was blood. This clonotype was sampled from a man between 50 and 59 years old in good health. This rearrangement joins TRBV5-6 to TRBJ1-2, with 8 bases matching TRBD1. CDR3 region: CASSFYLWVPGQVPYGYTF. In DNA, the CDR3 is TGTGCCAGCAGCTTTTATCTCTGGGTCCCGGGACAGGTTCCATATGGCTACACCTTC.